This TCR beta chain was recovered during a study of OX40 agonist ivuxolimab in advanced cancers. Study-wide context: Patient treatment consisted of intravenous ivuxolimab administration every 2 weeks at 0.01 to 10 mg/kg. Whole-study results and caveats: It was not determined which antigens were specifically recognized by the peripheral T cells that had undergone clonal expansion.

Data came from immunoSEQ multiplex PCR; TCRdb stores just in-frame clones and leaves some out. The sample lists about 71,000 clones, 94% occurring once. In regard to this clone: Antigen specificity is unknown.

The V end was cut by 0 bases, the J end by 2 bases, with 4 bases between. In germline, CDR1 is LNHNV, CDR2 YYDKDF (reference sequence). The CDR3 is 13 residues long. The sequencing used CD4+ or CD8+ T cells sorted from blood, collected in a trial of the OX40 agonist ivuxolimab. The sequence was obtained from an adult with an advanced solid tumor such as melanoma, head and neck, liver or kidney cancer. The chain combines TRBV15 with TRBJ1-1, with D unclear. The DNA for the CDR3 is TGTGCCACCAGCAGAGAGTCTAACACTGAAGCTTTCTTT. Residues: CATSRESNTEAFF.